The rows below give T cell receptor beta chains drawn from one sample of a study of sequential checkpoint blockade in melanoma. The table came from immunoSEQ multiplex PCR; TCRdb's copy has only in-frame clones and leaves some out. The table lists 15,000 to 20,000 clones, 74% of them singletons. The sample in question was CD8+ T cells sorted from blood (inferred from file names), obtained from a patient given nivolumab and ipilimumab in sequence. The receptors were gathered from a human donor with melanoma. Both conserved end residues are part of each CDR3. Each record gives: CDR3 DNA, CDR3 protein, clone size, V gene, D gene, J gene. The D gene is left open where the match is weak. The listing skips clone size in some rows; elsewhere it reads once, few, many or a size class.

TGTGCCAGCCGACTTCGACAGTCTAGCAATCAGCCCCAGCATTTT	CASRLRQSSNQPQHF	NA	TRBV28	NA	TRBJ1-5
TGTGCCAGCAGCATGTACCAAGAGACCCAGTACTTC	CASSMYQETQYF	NA	TRBV28	NA	TRBJ2-5
TGTGCCAGCAGTTTATTTTTCCGGGAGACCCAGTACTTC	CASSLFFRETQYF	NA	TRBV27	NA	TRBJ2-5
TGTGCCAGCAGCGTAGGATCAGGGGGTGGCTACAATGAGCAGTTCTTC	CASSVGSGGGYNEQFF	NA	TRBV9	TRBD1	TRBJ2-1
TGTGCCAGCAGCCTTCCAGCGACTAGCGGAGAGCAGTTCTTC	CASSLPATSGEQFF	NA	TRBV7-9	TRBD2	TRBJ2-1
TGTGCCAGCAGCCAAAATCCGAGGGATTGGAACACTGAAGCTTTCTTT	CASSQNPRDWNTEAFF	medium-sized	TRBV14	NA	TRBJ1-1
TGCGCCAGCAGCCAAGATTCCCGACTAGCGGGAGGCGAGCAGTACTTC	CASSQDSRLAGGEQYF	NA	TRBV4-3	TRBD2	TRBJ2-7
TGCGCCAGCAGCTTAGTCGACGGATCGGGCAATGAGCAGTTCTTC	CASSLVDGSGNEQFF	NA	TRBV7-6	NA	TRBJ2-1
TGTGCCAGCTCTAGCGGCGAAGCGGGACAGGGAGGTCACGAGCAGTACTTC	CASSSGEAGQGGHEQYF	medium-sized	TRBV2	TRBD1	TRBJ2-7
TGTGCCAGCAGTGAAAAGCCCCCCTCGACGGGATCCTACGAGCAGTACTTC	CASSEKPPSTGSYEQYF	NA	TRBV6-1	NA	TRBJ2-7
TGTGCCAGCAGCTTAGACAGGAAGAATCAGCCCCAGCATTTT	CASSLDRKNQPQHF	NA	TRBV5-6	NA	TRBJ1-5
TGTGCCAGCAGCGAGACTACCCACAATGAGCAGTTCTTC	CASSETTHNEQFF	NA	TRBV6-4	NA	TRBJ2-1
TGTGCCAGCAGCTTAGTTAATAATTCACCCCTCCACTTT	CASSLVNNSPLHF	once	TRBV11-2	NA	TRBJ1-6
TGTGCTAGTGGTTTGGGGGGGGGTGGAGAGACCCAGTACTTC	CASGLGGGGETQYF	NA	TRBV12-5	TRBD2	TRBJ2-5
TGTGCCAGCAGATCACAGGCATACGCCTACAATGAGCAGTTCTTC	CASRSQAYAYNEQFF	NA	TRBV6-5	NA	TRBJ2-1
TGTGCCAGTAGTGCGACAGAGAACACTGAAGCTTTCTTT	CASSATENTEAFF	medium-sized	TRBV19	NA	TRBJ1-1
TGTGCCTGGAGTGAGGGGGGGGCGTTAAACCCCGCCTACAATGAGCAGTTCTTC	CAWSEGGALNPAYNEQFF	NA	TRBV30	NA	TRBJ2-1
TGTGCCAGCAGTCCTCGGACTAGCGGGGCCTACGAGCAGTACTTC	CASSPRTSGAYEQYF	NA	TRBV6-5	TRBD2	TRBJ2-7